This T cell receptor (beta chain) is from a study of cytomegalovirus exposure and HLA in healthy donors. Findings of the study overall: Later, an analysis showed that TCR beta chains associated with HLA were more clonally expanded than others that were equally common. Presence/absence analyses treated sequencing depth as roughly uniform across donors. Some highly shared sequence variants likely arose as a pipeline artifact. Owing to their indistinguishability, certain V segments, notably TRBV6-2 and TRBV6-3, were excluded.

A remark on this clone: The antigen is unknown.

The CDR3 is 16 residues long. CDR1 and CDR2 from the germline V gene are SGHDN and FVKESK. V lost 8 bases, J lost 4 bases, and 15 bases stayed unmatched. Primers for the PCR totalled 60 Vbeta and 13 Jbeta. Clones were sequenced by immunoSEQ multiplex PCR, and TCRdb holds only the in-frame ones, with some missing. Its table lists about 200,000 clones. The receptor comes from a girl aged 2 to 10 in good health and CMV-seropositive. The chain uses TRBV14 and TRBJ2-3; 7 nucleotides agree with TRBD2. The sample consisted of PBMCs. Here the CDR3 DNA reads TGTGCCAGCTTGGGAGAAGGCGGGAGTGGGGCAGATACGCAGTATTTT. Protein product: CASLGEGGSGADTQYF.